What follows is one T cell receptor (beta chain) and its context. The sample comes from a study of blood T cell repertoires in COVID-19. As for the study in general: COVID-19 samples collected from the United States, Italy and Spain covered acute and convalescent phases. T cells, B-cell-depleted T cells, or PBMCs supplied cDNA or gDNA.

Seattle patient enrollment occurred during active infection, with longitudinal follow-up thereafter. V lost 6 bases, J lost 7 bases, and 15 bases lay in between. Germline assignment: CDR1 WNHNN and CDR2 SYGVQD (reference sequence). The CDR3 consists of 13 residues. Per the original data handling: Reference gene primers were amplified, and this amplification served to estimate nucleated cell counts. The table came from immunoSEQ multiplex PCR; TCRdb's copy has only in-frame clones and leaves some out. V, J and clone size derive from that table, while D and trimming were established from the DNA sequence. The sample includes 200,000 to 250,000 clones, about 90% of them seen just once.

The sequence came from a man aged 60 to 75 with COVID-19, enrolled during active disease. This sequence joins TRBV10-1 and TRBJ1-1; TRBD1 is a possible D gene (6 bases). Material for sequencing was peripheral blood. The CDR3 here is CASSPARGFEAFF. CDR3 sequence (DNA): TGCGCCAGCAGCCCCGCCAGGGGATTTGAAGCTTTCTTT.